The 27 T cell receptor beta chains presented below share a single source sample, sequenced in a study of identical twins (dated by TCRdb to 2015 to 2016). Library preparation employed 5' RACE. TCRdb names Illumina HiSeq 2000 as the instrument used. The public reads were reprocessed in TCRdb via fastp at Q25 and MiXCR, keeping in-frame beta chains. Rows are unified per CDR3 protein, each entry keeping the most common DNA and genes. Here the sample has about 570,000 distinct CDR3 sequences; more than 9% occur a single time. Of the sample, around 3% is held by the ten largest clones. The same data also contributed to another study, on yellow fever vaccine responses in identical twins.

Specimen: PBMCs. The receptor source for this set is a woman younger than 35 in good health.

At least ten counts were recorded for this clonotype. The chain uses TRBV29-1 and TRBJ2-7; D is uncertain. The CDR3 extends over 13 amino acids. V lost 5 bases, J lost 7 bases, and 18 bases lay in between. From germline, CDR1 is SQVTM and CDR2 ANQGSEA. The CDR3 is CSVLLRRGSEQYF. DNA for the CDR3: TGCAGCGTTTTACTCCGCCGTGGGTCTGAGCAGTACTTC.

This clonotype came up a few times. The rearrangement uses TRBV7-6 and TRBJ2-5, with 11 bases identical to TRBD2. V lost 4 bases and J lost 0; bases outside the gene matches: 16. CDR1 and CDR2 (germline): SGHVS, FNYEAQ. There are 20 residues in the CDR3. CDR3 bases: TGTGCCAGCAGCTGGGGGCCGCCGTCGGCTAGCGGGGGGTACCAAGAGACCCAGTACTTC. This codes for CASSWGPPSASGGYQETQYF.

This clonotype was picked up many times. The chain links TRBV11-2 to TRBJ2-1, with D perhaps assigned TRBD1 or TRBD2 (5 bases each). The CDR3 runs 15 residues. V was pared by 5 bases and J by 5 bases, with 16 bases between. Per the germline V gene, CDR1 is SGHAT and CDR2 is FQNNGV. The CDR3 region is CASSPILGPDNEQFF. The CDR3 DNA reads as TGTGCCAGCAGCCCTATTTTGGGACCCGACAATGAGCAGTTCTTC.

This clonotype has only a few counts. The J gene is TRBJ2-3, the V gene TRBV20-1, with D perhaps given as TRBD1 or TRBD2 (5 bases each). V was cut by 2 bases and J by 4 bases, with 13 bases left in between. Germline assignment: CDR1 DFQATT and CDR2 SNEGSKA (reference sequence). The CDR3 spans 14 residues. CDR3 region: CSARLGEMADTQYF. In DNA, the CDR3 is TGCAGTGCTAGACTGGGGGAGATGGCAGATACGCAGTATTTT.

This clonotype has more than one count but fewer than ten. The chain recombines TRBV6-1 with TRBJ2-2, with D possibly matching TRBD1 (5 bases). CDR3 length: 14 residues. From germline, CDR1 is MNHNS and CDR2 SASEGT. V was trimmed by 4 bases and J by 5 bases, leaving 11 bases between them. The CDR3 sequence: CASSALGLTGELFF. The DNA of the CDR3 is TGTGCCAGCAGTGCGCTGGGGCTAACCGGGGAGCTGTTTTTT.

V is TRBV7-9 and J is TRBJ2-1; tentatively, D is TRBD1 (7 bases). The CDR3 loop spans 15 amino acids. The germline gives CDR1 SEHNR, CDR2 FQNEAQ (reference sequence). Trimming cost V 1 base and J 5 bases, with 12 bases left between them. The CDR3 reads CASSLGIRGDNEQFF. CDR3 in DNA: TGTGCCAGCAGCTTAGGCATCAGGGGGGACAATGAGCAGTTCTTC.

This clonotype was seen a few times. The chain combines TRBV6-1 with TRBJ2-5; 7 nucleotides agree with TRBD2. Per the germline V gene, CDR1 is MNHNS and CDR2 is SASEGT. The trim removed 6 bases at V and 4 bases at J, leaving 11 bases unmatched. CDR3 length: 15 residues. The CDR3 here is CASREVFWEGETQYF. The CDR3, as DNA: TGTGCCAGCAGGGAGGTTTTTTGGGAGGGAGAGACCCAGTACTTC.

This clonotype was found a few times. This chain joins TRBV27 and TRBJ2-7; D unclear. V shed 6 bases and J shed 2 bases, with 17 bases lying between them. This CDR3 is built from 15 residues. CDR1 MNHEY and CDR2 SMNVEV come from the germline V gene (reference sequence). In nucleotides, the CDR3 is TGTGCCAGCAGCCGTCCGGGCATGCTTACCTACGAGCAGTACTTC. Its protein product is CASSRPGMLTYEQYF.

This clonotype was seen more than once but under ten times. This sequence joins TRBV14 and TRBJ2-3; 11 bases line up with TRBD2. The CDR3 is 16 amino acids. Germline lookup yields CDR1 SGHDN and CDR2 FVKESK. With V trimmed by 0 bases and J by 2 bases, 1 base remained unmatched. The CDR3 DNA is TGTGCCAGCAGCCAAGAGACTAGCGGGATCACAGATACGCAGTATTTT. Translated, it gives CASSQETSGITDTQYF.

V usage is TRBV6-1 and J usage is TRBJ2-7; 9 nucleotides line up with TRBD1. With V trimmed by 5 bases and J by 3 bases, 8 bases remained unmatched. Germline V gene lookup returns CDR1 MNHNS and CDR2 SASEGT. The CDR3 runs 15 residues. CDR3 loop: CASSRTGQGFYEQYF. The CDR3 DNA is TGTGCCAGCAGTCGTACGGGACAGGGCTTCTACGAGCAGTACTTC.

This clonotype turned up a few times. The V and J genes are TRBV4-1 and TRBJ2-7; D gene ambiguous. The CDR3 loop spans 14 amino acids. Per germline, CDR1 MGHRA and CDR2 YSYEKL. The V end was cut by 4 bases, the J end by 5 bases, with 15 bases between. CDR3 coding DNA: TGCGCCAGCAGCCCCGACCCCCGTGGCCACGAGCAGTACTTC. Translation gives CASSPDPRGHEQYF.

This clonotype was picked up a small number of times. J is TRBJ2-7 and V is TRBV20-1; 8 bases are a match to TRBD1. The germline V gene encodes CDR1 DFQATT and CDR2 SNEGSKA (reference sequence). J lost 2 bases, V lost 3 bases, and 3 bases had no gene match. This CDR3 comprises 13 residues. Here the CDR3 reads CSASDRGPYEQYF. The CDR3 nucleotides are TGCAGTGCTAGCGACAGGGGACCCTACGAGCAGTACTTC.

The CDR3, as DNA: TGTGCCAGCAGCCCGCGCAGGGTAGGGGAGACCCAGTACTTC. Amino acid sequence: CASSPRRVGETQYF. The chain is built from TRBV27 and TRBJ2-5; D possibly corresponds to TRBD1 (5 bases). Germline CDR1 reads MNHEY; CDR2 reads SMNVEV (reference sequence). The CDR3 runs to 14 residues. Trimming removed 6 bases from V and 5 bases from J, with 16 bases in between.

DNA of the CDR3: TGTGCCTGGAGTGTGCTAGCGTCGGGGACCCAGTACTTC. It translates to CAWSVLASGTQYF. The J gene is TRBJ2-5, the V gene TRBV30; possibly TRBD2 for D (6 bases). Germline CDR1 GTSNPN, CDR2 SVGIG (reference sequence). V was pared by 0 bases and J by 7 bases, with 12 bases between. The CDR3 is 13 amino acids.

This clonotype was counted between two and nine times. This rearrangement joins TRBV5-1 to TRBJ2-7; perhaps TRBD1 as D (6 bases). V was cut by 4 bases and J by 5 bases, with 16 bases left in between. The CDR3 is made up of 14 amino acids. Germline assignment: CDR1 SGHRS and CDR2 YFSETQ. CDR3 in DNA: TGCGCCAGCAGCCCGGGGACATCGGACAACGAGCAGTACTTC. Translation: CASSPGTSDNEQYF.

This clonotype has only a few counts. One end of the junction is discordant with germline, which a read error may explain. The chain has TRBV4-3 and TRBJ1-1; D possibly corresponds to TRBD1 (5 bases). CDR1 LGHNA and CDR2 YSLEER come from the germline V gene. There are 14 residues in the CDR3. The chain's CDR3 is CASSEDTGNTEAFF. The DNA of the CDR3 is TGCGCCAGCAGCGAAGACACAGGGAACACTGAAGCTTTCTTT.

The chain links TRBV12-3 or TRBV12-4 to TRBJ1-2, with 9 bases matching TRBD1. The CDR3 runs to 12 residues. The V segment lost 6 bases and the J segment 8 bases; nucleotides outside the gene matches: 4. The CDR3 protein is CASRTGGRGYTF. As DNA, the CDR3 is TGTGCCAGCAGGACAGGGGGTAGGGGCTACACCTTC.

This clonotype appeared many times. The V call is TRBV3-1, the J call TRBJ2-1; D unresolved. This CDR3 contains 13 residues. Trimming removed 1 base from V and 6 bases from J, with 7 bases in between. Germline V lookup: CDR1 LGHDT, CDR2 YNNKEL (reference sequence). The CDR3 sequence is CASSQVWANEQFF. The CDR3 bases are TGTGCCAGCAGCCAAGTTTGGGCCAATGAGCAGTTCTTC.

This clonotype was observed at least ten times. The chain uses TRBV12-3 or TRBV12-4 and TRBJ1-1, with 7 bases aligning to TRBD1. This CDR3 has 14 amino acids. Trimming removed 6 bases from V and 6 bases from J; junction bases left unmatched: 10. The CDR3 is CASRAGQPTAEAFF. The CDR3 coding sequence is TGTGCCAGCAGGGCGGGACAGCCCACCGCTGAAGCTTTCTTT.

This clonotype was counted ten times or more. The J gene is TRBJ1-6, the V gene TRBV5-1; TRBD1 aligns across 7 bases. CDR3 size: 14 residues. Trimming cost V 4 bases and J 10 bases; bases outside gene matches: 8. CDR1 and CDR2 (germline): SGHRS, YFSETQ. In DNA form, the CDR3 reads TGCGCCAGCAGCCCGGGGACAGAGGGCTCACCCCTCCACTTT. This gives the protein CASSPGTEGSPLHF.

This clonotype was seen more than once but under ten times. The chain links TRBV24-1 to TRBJ1-1, with D maybe TRBD1 (5 bases). Germline V gives CDR1 KGHDR, CDR2 SFDVKD. Trimming took off 6 bases at V and 1 base at J, with 8 bases between the two ends. The CDR3 has 13 amino acids. The CDR3 loop is CATSFGTNTEAFF. The CDR3 DNA reads as TGTGCCACCAGTTTCGGGACGAACACTGAAGCTTTCTTT.

This rearrangement joins TRBV6-4 to TRBJ2-1; no definite D call. Germline V gene lookup returns CDR1 MRHNA and CDR2 SNTAGT. The ends were cut back, 2 bases at V and 3 bases at J, with 5 bases in the middle. The CDR3 is 13 residues long. DNA for the CDR3: TGTGCCAGCAGTGACAGTCTCTACAATGAGCAGTTCTTC. Amino acids: CASSDSLYNEQFF.

This clonotype showed up just a few times. The chain uses TRBV5-1 and TRBJ2-3; 11 nucleotides agree with TRBD2. Germline V lookup: CDR1 SGHRS, CDR2 YFSETQ. V was pared by 7 bases and J by 3 bases, with 7 bases of the junction left unmatched. The CDR3 totals 15 residues. CDR3 nucleotide sequence: TGCGCCAGCGTCCTAGCGGGAGGTATTACAGATACGCAGTATTTT. The encoded protein is CASVLAGGITDTQYF.

A few counts support this clonotype. The rearrangement joins TRBV7-8 to TRBJ2-3; D is perhaps TRBD2 (5 bases). V lost 5 bases and J lost 2, with 14 bases in between. The CDR3 consists of 15 residues. Per germline, CDR1 SGHVS and CDR2 FQNEAQ. The CDR3 sequence is CASSPIGLFTDTQYF. The CDR3 DNA reads as TGTGCCAGCAGCCCTATAGGACTCTTCACAGATACGCAGTATTTT. Drawing the rest from reference TRBV7-8 and TRBJ2-3, the complete variable domain is GAGVSQSPRYKVAKRGQDVALRCDPISGHVSLFWYQQALGQGPEFLTYFQNEAQLDKSGLPSDRFFAERPEGSVSTLKIQRTQQEDSAVYLCASSPIGLFTDTQYFGPGTRLTVL.

The sample holds a few counts of this clonotype. The rearrangement joins TRBV19 to TRBJ2-7; D possibly corresponds to TRBD2 (5 bases). Looked up from germline, CDR1 is LNHDA and CDR2 is SQIVND (reference sequence). The V gene lost 4 bases and the J gene lost 2 bases, with 12 bases spanning the gap. This CDR3 is built from 14 residues. The CDR3 DNA follows: TGTGCCAGTAGTACTATCGAGGGCCCCTACGAGCAGTACTTC. Translating gives CASSTIEGPYEQYF.

The chain recombines TRBV20-1 with TRBJ2-7, with D hard to call. The CDR3 runs 12 residues. CDR1 and CDR2 from the germline V gene are DFQATT and SNEGSKA (reference sequence). V was shortened by 1 base and J by 11 bases, with 15 bases between the two germline ends. The CDR3 coding sequence is TGCAGTGCTAGAGCCAACCCGGGCGTGAAGTACTTC. Translation gives CSARANPGVKYF.

This clonotype was recorded a few times. V gene TRBV29-1 combines with J gene TRBJ2-7, with D uncertain. The length of the CDR3 is 11 residues. With 4 bases removed from V and 3 bases from J, the gap between germline ends came to 7 bases. Germline lookup yields CDR1 SQVTM and CDR2 ANQGSEA. CDR3 loop: CSVVYGYEQYF. In nucleotides, the CDR3 is TGCAGCGTTGTATACGGCTACGAGCAGTACTTC.